One and the same sample provided the 25 T cell receptor beta chains below, sequenced in a study of glioma-infiltrating T cells. The iRepertoire nested amplicon-rescue multiplex PCR amplified TCR alpha and beta CDR3s from RNA. In TCRdb, the multiplex PCR reads were re-called with MiXCR into one record per CDR3 protein. The sample yields 12,000 or so distinct CDR3 sequences, roughly 29% seen once. Sequencing was carried out using glioma tissue, nonneoplastic brain tissue, or PBMCs (not recorded which). The receptors originated from a human donor with low-grade glioma or glioblastoma, undergoing nonglioma brain surgery, or in good health (not recorded which).

This clonotype was seen at least ten times. The chain couples TRBV15 to TRBJ2-1, with 14 bases identical to TRBD2. Germline values: CDR1 LNHNV, CDR2 YYDKDF (reference sequence). CDR3 size: 17 residues. The trim removed 0 bases at V and 9 bases at J, leaving 7 bases unmatched. CDR3 DNA sequence: TGTGCCACCAGCAGAGACGAGACTAGCGGGAGGGCTGGTGAGCAGTTCTTC. Amino acids: CATSRDETSGRAGEQFF.

This clonotype was seen a single time. This may be a read error, as it is one base from a much larger clone. The CDR3 carries no conserved terminal phenylalanine or tryptophan, so it likely arises from a read error. The chain recombines TRBV28 with TRBJ2-1; weak D call: TRBD2 (5 bases). The CDR3 spans 15 residues. From germline, CDR1 is MDHEN and CDR2 SYDVKM. V lost 7 bases and J lost 8, with 21 bases in between. The CDR3 region has the DNA TGTGCCAGCACCTATGGCGAGGGCGCCGTAGATGAGCAGTTCTCC. Its protein is CASTYGEGAVDEQFS.

This clonotype was seen a handful of times. Mismatch with germline at one junction end may stem from a read error. The chain uses TRBV6-1 and TRBJ1-1, with unresolved D. CDR1 and CDR2 from the germline V gene are MNHNS and SASEGT. The length of the CDR3 is 12 residues. CDR3 nucleotide sequence: TGCGCCAGCAAGGAGGGAGGCACTGAAGCTTTCTTT. It is translated as CASKEGGTEAFF.

In regard to this clonotype: This sequence may be a read error, since a much larger clone differs from it by one base. The J gene is TRBJ2-7, the V gene TRBV7-3; 7 nucleotides match TRBD1. Per germline, CDR1 SGHTA and CDR2 FQGTGA. The CDR3 has 14 residues. CDR3: CASSPGTESYKQYF. CDR3 DNA sequence: TGCGCCAGCAGCCCTGGGACAGAATCCTACAAGCAGTACTTC. Drawing the rest from reference TRBV7-3 and TRBJ2-7, the complete variable domain is GAGVSQTPSNKVTEKGKYVELRCDPISGHTALYWYRQSLGQGPEFLIYFQGTGAADDSGLPNDRFFAVRPEGSVSTLKIQRTERGDSAVYLCASSPGTESYKQYFGPGTRLTVT.

V and J are TRBV7-9 and TRBJ2-3, with D possibly matching TRBD1 (6 bases). The CDR3 spans 16 residues. CDR1 is SEHNR, CDR2 FQNEAQ, per germline (reference sequence). Deletions cut 2 bases from V and 1 base from J, with 13 bases between. The CDR3 bases are TGTGCCAGCAGCTTATGGGCAGGGGCCGGCACAGATACGCAGTATTTT. This sequence encodes CASSLWAGAGTDTQYF.

The V gene is TRBV7-6, the J gene TRBJ2-5; no reliable D call. CDR3 size: 14 residues. V dropped 4 bases and J dropped 1 base, with 10 bases sitting between them. CDR1 is SGHVS, CDR2 FNYEAQ, per germline. The CDR3 coding sequence is TGTGCCAGCAGCTCCCCCCGGACCCAAGAGACCCAGTACTTC. Amino acid sequence: CASSSPRTQETQYF.

There are a few counts of this clonotype. The chain employs TRBV7-2 and TRBJ1-1; D is possibly TRBD1 (5 bases). Germline CDR1 is SGHTA and CDR2 is FQGNSA. The V end was cut by 5 bases, the J end by 0 bases, with 13 bases between. The CDR3 loop spans 15 amino acids. This chain's CDR3 is CASSTNGALNTEAFF. The CDR3 DNA reads TGTGCCAGCAGCACCAACGGGGCCCTGAACACTGAAGCTTTCTTT. Full variable domain (missing parts from reference TRBV7-2 and TRBJ1-1): GAGVSQSPSNKVTEKGKDVELRCDPISGHTALYWYRQSLGQGLEFLIYFQGNSAPDKSGLPSDRFSAERTGGSVSTLTIQRTQQEDSAVYLCASSTNGALNTEAFFGQGTRLTVV.

This clonotype was seen more than once but under ten times. This rearrangement joins TRBV5-1 to TRBJ2-7; no clear D gene. CDR1 SGHRS and CDR2 YFSETQ come from the germline V gene. CDR3 size: 14 residues. Trimming removed 0 bases at V and 3 bases at J, with 10 bases between. CDR3 sequence: CASSLEPEIYEQYF. The CDR3 coding sequence is TGCGCCAGCAGCTTGGAGCCAGAAATCTACGAGCAGTACTTC.

The table lists this clonotype with a few counts. The rearrangement uses TRBV7-9 and TRBJ2-1; the D is unclear. From germline, CDR1 is SEHNR and CDR2 FQNEAQ (reference sequence). This CDR3 is built from 13 residues. The ends were cut back, 5 bases at V and 3 bases at J, with 8 bases in the middle. The CDR3 bases are TGTGCCAGCAGCATGGACCACTACAATGAGCAGTTCTTC. This gives the protein CASSMDHYNEQFF.

The V call is TRBV4-1, the J call TRBJ2-5; TRBD2 matches 9 bases. After removal of 5 bases from V and 11 bases from J, the junction contained 15 bases not matched to a gene. This CDR3 comprises 15 residues. Germline V gene data show CDR1 as MGHRA and CDR2 as YSYEKL. The CDR3 reads CASSRSASGEGTQYF. CDR3 bases: TGCGCCAGCAGCAGATCGGCTAGCGGGGAAGGGACACAGTACTTC.

This clonotype was counted ten times or more. V and J are TRBV20-1 and TRBJ2-2; no firm D call. This CDR3 comprises 13 residues. The germline V gene encodes CDR1 DFQATT and CDR2 SNEGSKA (reference sequence). Trimming took 1 base from V and 7 from J, leaving 10 bases between them. CDR3 protein: CSARGRALGELFF. In nucleotides, the CDR3 is TGCAGTGCTAGAGGACGGGCCCTCGGGGAGCTGTTTTTT.

This clonotype was seen repeatedly, ten times or more. The chain is built from TRBV20-1 and TRBJ2-1, with 9 nucleotides matching TRBD2. The CDR3 totals 13 residues. Germline trimming cut 6 bases from V and 6 bases from J; bases unmatched to any gene: 6. Germline V lookup: CDR1 DFQATT, CDR2 SNEGSKA (reference sequence). DNA for the CDR3: TGCAGTGCAGAGGCACTAGCGGGCAATGAGCAGTTCTTC. As protein: CSAEALAGNEQFF.

This clonotype is categorized as medium-sized. The rearrangement uses TRBV7-9 and TRBJ2-3; D is unresolved. V was pared by 5 bases and J by 4 bases, with 16 bases between. Germline-derived CDR1 and CDR2 are SEHNR and FQNEAQ (reference sequence). The CDR3 covers 15 residues. The CDR3 DNA is TGTGCCAGCAGCCCGACTCTCCTTCAGGCAGATACGCAGTATTTT. The encoded protein is CASSPTLLQADTQYF.

In its sample, this clonotype ranks as medium-sized. The chain links TRBV4-1 to TRBJ2-7; weak D call: TRBD2 (5 bases). From germline, CDR1 is MGHRA and CDR2 YSYEKL. This CDR3 has 15 residues. Trimming cost V 1 base and J 0 bases, with 10 bases left between them. In nucleotides, the CDR3 is TGCGCCAGCAGCCAAGCAGCGGAGAGCTCCTACGAGCAGTACTTC. Encoded protein: CASSQAAESSYEQYF.

This clonotype was counted many times. This chain links TRBV4-1 with TRBJ2-5; D uncertain. CDR1 is MGHRA, CDR2 YSYEKL, per germline. CDR3 length equals 14 residues. Trimming removed 4 bases at V and 6 bases at J, with 15 bases between. Here the CDR3 DNA reads TGCGCCAGCAGCCCCAATCCGGAGAGGAAGACCCAGTACTTC. Its protein is CASSPNPERKTQYF.

Comment on this clonotype: A single base separates this from a much larger clone, so it may be a read error. This chain links TRBV7-9 with TRBJ2-1; possibly TRBD2 for D (6 bases). The V end lost 0 bases, the J end lost 10 bases, and 16 bases lay between the germline ends. Germline CDR1 SEHNR, CDR2 FQNEAQ (reference sequence). The length of the CDR3 is 15 residues. The CDR3 spells CASSLAREESYEQFF. The CDR3 DNA reads TGTGCCAGCAGCTTAGCAAGGGAGGAGTCCTACGAGCAGTTCTTC.

This clonotype has ten or more counts. This sequence joins TRBV24-1 and TRBJ2-3; 10 nucleotides align to TRBD2. Germline CDR1 reads KGHDR; CDR2 reads SFDVKD. The V and J ends lost 2 bases and 2 bases, in that order; junction bases with no gene match: 3. This CDR3 is 16 amino acids long. As DNA, the CDR3 is TGTGCCACCAGTGATTCCCTAGCGGGGGACACAGATACGCAGTATTTT. This encodes CATSDSLAGDTDTQYF.

The J gene is TRBJ1-1, the V gene TRBV12-5; TRBD1 is a possible D gene (5 bases). The V gene lost 0 bases and the J gene lost 4 bases, with 15 bases spanning the gap. The CDR3 loop spans 16 amino acids. Germline V gene sequence: CDR1 LGHNT, CDR2 FRNRAP. The CDR3 loop reads CASGLVQYRRPTEAFF. The DNA of the CDR3 is TGTGCTAGTGGTTTGGTACAGTACAGGCGGCCCACTGAAGCTTTCTTT.

This clonotype was seen at least ten times. The V call is TRBV28, the J call TRBJ1-2, with 7 bases fitting TRBD1. CDR1 is MDHEN and CDR2 is SYDVKM in the germline V gene. The CDR3 is 13 amino acids. V lost 6 bases to trimming and J lost 4 bases; unmatched junction nucleotides: 5. This chain's CDR3 is CASRYGQVYGYTF. The CDR3 nucleotides are TGTGCCAGCAGATACGGACAGGTCTATGGCTACACCTTC.

This clonotype was recorded a few times. The J gene is TRBJ2-1, the V gene TRBV5-5, with 7 bases identical to TRBD1. J was trimmed by 0 bases and V by 5 bases; bases with no gene match: 5. The CDR3 spans 15 residues. CDR1 and CDR2 (germline): SGHKS, YYEKEE (reference sequence). CDR3 nucleotides: TGTGCCAGCAGTGGGACAGCCTACTCCTACAATGAGCAGTTCTTC. It codes for CASSGTAYSYNEQFF.

This clonotype was counted between two and nine times. J is TRBJ1-5 and V is TRBV4-1; D gene uncertain. V was clipped by 2 bases and J by 8 bases, with 16 bases between them. In germline, CDR1 is MGHRA, CDR2 YSYEKL. The CDR3 covers 15 residues. The CDR3 coding sequence is TGCGCCAGCAGCCAACCTCACGCCGGTCTTGAGCCCCAGCATTTT. This codes for CASSQPHAGLEPQHF.

This clonotype came up many times. The chain carries TRBV27 and TRBJ2-7; 7 nucleotides line up with TRBD1. The germline CDR1 and CDR2 sequences are MNHEY and SMNVEV (reference sequence). The CDR3 loop spans 13 amino acids. Unmatched junction bases numbered 3, after V lost 5 bases and J lost 2 bases. The CDR3 sequence: CASSPGGPYEQYF. The DNA of the CDR3 is TGTGCCAGCAGTCCAGGGGGACCCTACGAGCAGTACTTC.

The chain carries TRBV7-9 and TRBJ2-1, with 7 bases aligning to TRBD1. Germline V CDR1 and CDR2: SEHNR, FQNEAQ (reference sequence). Trimming at V came to 4 bases and at J to 6 bases, leaving 9 bases not matched to a gene. The CDR3 is made up of 15 amino acids. The DNA of the CDR3 is TGTGCCAGCAGCTCCGAGACAGGGAGAGGCAATGAGCAGTTCTTC. Protein product: CASSSETGRGNEQFF. Drawing the rest from reference TRBV7-9 and TRBJ2-1, the complete variable domain is DTGVSQNPRHKITKRGQNVTFRCDPISEHNRLYWYRQTLGQGPEFLTYFQNEAQLEKSRLLSDRFSAERPKGSFSTLEIQRTEQGDSAMYLCASSSETGRGNEQFFGPGTRLTVL.

The J gene is TRBJ1-1, the V gene TRBV20-1, with D maybe TRBD1 (5 bases). With 3 bases removed from V and 5 bases from J, the gap between germline ends came to 19 bases. Per the germline V gene, CDR1 is DFQATT and CDR2 is SNEGSKA (reference sequence). The CDR3 is 15 amino acids. CDR3 sequence (DNA): TGCAGTGCTAGCTCCAGGACGAGACAGAAAACTGAAGCTTTCTTT. Translation: CSASSRTRQKTEAFF.

This chain uses TRBV2 with TRBJ1-4; 7 bases align to TRBD1. Looked up from germline, CDR1 is SNHLY and CDR2 is FYNNEI. V gave up 6 bases and J gave up 5 bases; unmatched junction bases: 6. The CDR3 has 14 residues. CDR3 region: CASSPGQDNEKLFF. The CDR3 nucleotides read TGTGCCAGCAGCCCAGGACAGGACAATGAAAAACTGTTTTTT. The variable domain in full, completed from reference TRBV2 and TRBJ1-4, reads EPEVTQTPSHQVTQMGQEVILRCVPISNHLYFYWYRQILGQKVEFLVSFYNNEISEKSEIFDDQFSVERPDGSNFTLKIRSTKLEDSAMYFCASSPGQDNEKLFFGSGTQLSVL.